Sequencing of this T cell receptor beta chain was carried out in a study of blood T cell repertoires in COVID-19. The overall study: The origin of the acute and convalescent COVID-19 samples was the United States, Italy and Spain.

Original data processing: Reference gene primers were amplified, and this amplification served to estimate nucleated cell counts. Sequencing was performed with immunoSEQ multiplex PCR; in TCRdb, only in-frame clones are kept and a portion is missing. D and trimming were read from the DNA, whereas the V and J calls and clone size are those reported in that table. The sample holds about 90,000 clones, 60% to 85% seen once. This TCR came from a man aged 70 or older with acute or convalescent COVID-19. Input material: peripheral blood.

The CDR3 coding sequence is TGTGCCAGCAGCTTAATGTCGTTCGGGGGAGGTTCACCCCTCCACTTT. Amino acids: CASSLMSFGGGSPLHF. V and J are TRBV7-2 and TRBJ1-6, with D possibly matching TRBD1 (5 bases). CDR1 is SGHTA, CDR2 FQGNSA, per germline. The ends were cut back, 2 bases at V and 9 bases at J, with 17 bases in the middle. The CDR3 sequence is 16 residues long.